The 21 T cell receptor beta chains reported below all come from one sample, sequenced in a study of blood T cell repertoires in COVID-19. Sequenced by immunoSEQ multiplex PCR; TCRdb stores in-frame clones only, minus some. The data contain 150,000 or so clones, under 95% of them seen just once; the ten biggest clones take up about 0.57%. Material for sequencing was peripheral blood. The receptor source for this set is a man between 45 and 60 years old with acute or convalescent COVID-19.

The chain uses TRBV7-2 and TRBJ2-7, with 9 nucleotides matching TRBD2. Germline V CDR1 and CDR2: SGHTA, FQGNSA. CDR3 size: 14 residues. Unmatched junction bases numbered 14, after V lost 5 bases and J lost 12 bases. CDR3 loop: CASSLSGRSAGWYF. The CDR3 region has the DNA TGTGCCAGCAGCCTTAGCGGGAGATCGGCCGGGTGGTACTTC.

In nucleotides, the CDR3 is TGTGCCAGCAGTTTAACGACAGACCTTAGGGTGGGCTATGGCTACACCTTC. This sequence encodes CASSLTTDLRVGYGYTF. The chain recombines TRBV28 with TRBJ1-2; perhaps TRBD1 as D (5 bases). Trimming pared 2 bases from V and 4 bases from J, leaving 20 bases between. This CDR3 has 17 residues. Germline V gives CDR1 MDHEN, CDR2 SYDVKM.

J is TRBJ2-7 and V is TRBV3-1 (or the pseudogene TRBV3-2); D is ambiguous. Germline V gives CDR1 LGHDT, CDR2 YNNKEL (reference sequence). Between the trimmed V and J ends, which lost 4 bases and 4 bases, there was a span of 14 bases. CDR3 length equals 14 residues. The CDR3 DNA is TGTGCCAGCAGCCCCACCTCCCTCGGGTACGAGCAGTACTTC. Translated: CASSPTSLGYEQYF.

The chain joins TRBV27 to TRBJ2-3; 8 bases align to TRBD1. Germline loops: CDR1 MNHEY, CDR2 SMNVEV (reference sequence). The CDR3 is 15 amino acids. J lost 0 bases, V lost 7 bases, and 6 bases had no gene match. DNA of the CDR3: TGTGCCAGCAAACCTGGACAGGGTAGCACAGATACGCAGTATTTT. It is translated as CASKPGQGSTDTQYF.

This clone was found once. The CDR3 coding sequence is TGTGCCAGCAGCCCGCGGGATCCGGGGCCCACTAGACGGTTCTTC. It yields the protein CASSPRDPGPTRRFF. This sequence joins TRBV7-9 and TRBJ2-1; a possible D gene is TRBD2 (6 bases). CDR3 length equals 15 residues. Between the trimmed V and J ends, which lost 5 bases and 15 bases, there was a span of 26 bases. Germline assignment: CDR1 SEHNR and CDR2 FQNEAQ (reference sequence).

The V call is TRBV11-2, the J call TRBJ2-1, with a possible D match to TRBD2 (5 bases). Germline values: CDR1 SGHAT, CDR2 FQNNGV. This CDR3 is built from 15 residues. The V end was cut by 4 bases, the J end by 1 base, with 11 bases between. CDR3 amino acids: CASSSSTTSYNEQFF. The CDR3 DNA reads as TGTGCCAGCAGCTCCTCGACTACTTCCTACAATGAGCAGTTCTTC.

The CDR3 sequence is CASSLFVAGTASYEQYF. The CDR3, as DNA: TGTGCCAGCAGTTTATTCGTGGCGGGGACGGCATCCTACGAGCAGTACTTC. The chain recombines TRBV28 with TRBJ2-7; possible D gene TRBD2, 6 bases. Germline V gives CDR1 MDHEN, CDR2 SYDVKM. The CDR3 loop spans 17 amino acids. V was shortened by 1 base and J by 1 base, with 17 bases between the two germline ends.

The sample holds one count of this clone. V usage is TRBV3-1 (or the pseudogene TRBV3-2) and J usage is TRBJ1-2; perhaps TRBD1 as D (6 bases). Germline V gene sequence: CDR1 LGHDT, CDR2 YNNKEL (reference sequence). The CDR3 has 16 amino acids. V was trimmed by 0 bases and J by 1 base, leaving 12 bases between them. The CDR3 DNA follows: TGTGCCAGCAGCCAAGATACAGGGAAGGTTAACTATGGCTACACCTTC. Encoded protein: CASSQDTGKVNYGYTF.

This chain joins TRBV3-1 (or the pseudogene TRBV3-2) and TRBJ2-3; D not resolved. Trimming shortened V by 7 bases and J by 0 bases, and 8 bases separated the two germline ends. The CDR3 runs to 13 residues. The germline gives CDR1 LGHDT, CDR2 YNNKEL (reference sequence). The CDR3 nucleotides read TGTGCCAGCACCACGCGGAGCACAGATACGCAGTATTTT. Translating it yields CASTTRSTDTQYF.

The CDR3 is CASSLEREGSPLHF. The CDR3 DNA follows: TGTGCCAGCAGCTTGGAGAGGGAAGGATCACCCCTCCACTTT. V is TRBV5-6 and J is TRBJ1-6; D gene uncertain. V was cut by 0 bases and J by 10 bases, with 11 bases left in between. This CDR3 is 14 amino acids long. CDR1 is SGHDT and CDR2 is YYEEEE in the germline V gene.

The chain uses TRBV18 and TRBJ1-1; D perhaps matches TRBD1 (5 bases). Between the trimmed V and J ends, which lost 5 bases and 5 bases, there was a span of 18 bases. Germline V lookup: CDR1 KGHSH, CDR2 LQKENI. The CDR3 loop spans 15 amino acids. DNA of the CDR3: TGTGCCAGCTCAGCCGCGCAGGGTGGCGTGACTGAAGCTTTCTTT. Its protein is CASSAAQGGVTEAFF.

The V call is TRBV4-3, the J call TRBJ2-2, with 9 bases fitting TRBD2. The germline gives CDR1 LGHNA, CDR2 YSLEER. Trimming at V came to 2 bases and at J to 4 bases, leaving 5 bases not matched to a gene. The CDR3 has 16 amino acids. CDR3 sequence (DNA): TGCGCCAGCAGCCAACGGGCGGGGGGGCCCACCGGGGAGCTGTTTTTT. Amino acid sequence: CASSQRAGGPTGELFF.

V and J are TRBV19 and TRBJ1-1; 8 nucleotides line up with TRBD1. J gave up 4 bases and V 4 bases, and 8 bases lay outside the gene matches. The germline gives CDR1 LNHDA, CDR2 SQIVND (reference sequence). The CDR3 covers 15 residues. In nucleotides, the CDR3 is TGTGCCAGTAGTAGCCAGGGGGCGGGAAGCACTGAAGCTTTCTTT. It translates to CASSSQGAGSTEAFF. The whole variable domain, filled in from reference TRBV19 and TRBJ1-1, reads DGGITQSPKYLFRKEGQNVTLSCEQNLNHDAMYWYRQDPGQGLRLIYYSQIVNDFQKGDIAEGYSVSREKKESFPLTVTSAQKNPTAFYLCASSSQGAGSTEAFFGQGTRLTVV.

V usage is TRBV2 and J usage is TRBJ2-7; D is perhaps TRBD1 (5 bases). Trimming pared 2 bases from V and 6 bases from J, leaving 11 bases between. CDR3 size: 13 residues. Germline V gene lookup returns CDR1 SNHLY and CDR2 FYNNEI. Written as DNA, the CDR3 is TGTGCCAGCAGTGAATTACAGGCGAGCGAGCAGTACTTC. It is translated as CASSELQASEQYF.

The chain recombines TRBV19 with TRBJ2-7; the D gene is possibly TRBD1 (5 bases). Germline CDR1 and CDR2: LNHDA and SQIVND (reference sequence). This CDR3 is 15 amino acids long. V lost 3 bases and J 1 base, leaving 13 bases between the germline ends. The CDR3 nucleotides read TGTGCCAGTAGTATTACTTGGGGCAATTCCTACGAGCAGTACTTC. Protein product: CASSITWGNSYEQYF.

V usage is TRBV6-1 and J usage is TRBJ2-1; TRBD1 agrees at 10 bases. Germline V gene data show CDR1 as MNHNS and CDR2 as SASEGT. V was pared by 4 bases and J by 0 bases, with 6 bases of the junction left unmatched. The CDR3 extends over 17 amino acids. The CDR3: CASSGGTGASSYNEQFF. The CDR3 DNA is TGTGCCAGCAGTGGGGGGACAGGGGCCTCCTCCTACAATGAGCAGTTCTTC.

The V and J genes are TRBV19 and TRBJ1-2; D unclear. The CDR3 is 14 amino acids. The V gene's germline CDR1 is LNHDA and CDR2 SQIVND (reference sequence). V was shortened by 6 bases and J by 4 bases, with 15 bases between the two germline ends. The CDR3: CASSKTRSVYGYTF. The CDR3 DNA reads TGTGCCAGTAGCAAAACCCGCAGCGTCTATGGCTACACCTTC. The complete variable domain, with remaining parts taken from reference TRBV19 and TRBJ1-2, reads DGGITQSPKYLFRKEGQNVTLSCEQNLNHDAMYWYRQDPGQGLRLIYYSQIVNDFQKGDIAEGYSVSREKKESFPLTVTSAQKNPTAFYLCASSKTRSVYGYTFGSGTRLTVV.

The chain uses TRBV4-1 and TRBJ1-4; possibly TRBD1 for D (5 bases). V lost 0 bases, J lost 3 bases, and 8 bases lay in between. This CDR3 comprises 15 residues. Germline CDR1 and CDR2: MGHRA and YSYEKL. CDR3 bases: TGCGCCAGCAGCCAAGAATGGGGGGCTAATGAAAAACTGTTTTTT. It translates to CASSQEWGANEKLFF.

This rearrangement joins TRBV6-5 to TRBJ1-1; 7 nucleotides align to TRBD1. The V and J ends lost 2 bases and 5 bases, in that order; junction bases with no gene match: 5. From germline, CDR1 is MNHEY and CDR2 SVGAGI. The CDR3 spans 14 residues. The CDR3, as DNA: TGTGCCAGCAGTTACACAGGGGATGGTACTGAAGCTTTCTTT. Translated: CASSYTGDGTEAFF.

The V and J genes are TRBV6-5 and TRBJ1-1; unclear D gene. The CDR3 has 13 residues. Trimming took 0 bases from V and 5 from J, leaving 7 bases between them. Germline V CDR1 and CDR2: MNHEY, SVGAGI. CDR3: CASSYSLATEAFF. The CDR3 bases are TGTGCCAGCAGTTACTCACTCGCGACTGAAGCTTTCTTT.

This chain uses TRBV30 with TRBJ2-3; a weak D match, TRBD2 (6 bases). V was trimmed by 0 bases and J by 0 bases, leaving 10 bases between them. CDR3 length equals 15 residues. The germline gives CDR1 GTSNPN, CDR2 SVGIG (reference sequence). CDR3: CAWSVLAASTDTQYF. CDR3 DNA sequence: TGTGCCTGGAGTGTCTTAGCGGCTAGCACAGATACGCAGTATTTT.